Each of the 17 T cell receptor beta chains below was sequenced from the same sample in a study of T cell responses to AZD1222 COVID-19 vaccine. Clones were read by immunoSEQ multiplex PCR, and TCRdb kept only the in-frame ones, dropping some. The sample records under 130,000 clones, about nine tenths being singletons. The sequencing here drew on peripheral blood, taken on day 0 of AZD1222 vaccination. The receptors here all came from an adult in good health.

The chain employs TRBV10-1 and TRBJ2-3; D unresolved. The CDR3 spans 13 residues. CDR1 WNHNN and CDR2 SYGVQD come from the germline V gene (reference sequence). V was shortened by 0 bases and J by 6 bases, with 7 bases between the two germline ends. The CDR3 sequence is CASSESGRDTQYF. The CDR3, as DNA: TGCGCCAGCAGTGAGTCGGGCCGGGATACGCAGTATTTT.

The chain employs TRBV9 and TRBJ2-2; 13 bases fit TRBD2. From germline, CDR1 is SGDLS and CDR2 YYNGEE. V shed 5 bases and J 0 bases; nucleotides not matched to a gene: 1. The CDR3 sequence is 16 residues long. CDR3 in amino acids: CASSGLAGANTGELFF. As DNA, the CDR3 is TGTGCCAGCAGTGGACTAGCGGGGGCGAACACCGGGGAGCTGTTTTTT.

CDR3 sequence: CASSPGGGYGYTF. The CDR3 coding sequence is TGCGCCAGCAGCCCCGGAGGGGGCTATGGCTACACCTTC. This chain links TRBV5-1 with TRBJ1-2; D is perhaps TRBD1 (6 bases). Germline CDR1 reads SGHRS; CDR2 reads YFSETQ. Trimming cost V 4 bases and J 4 bases, with 11 bases left between them. This CDR3 comprises 13 residues. Variable domain in full (rest from reference TRBV5-1 and TRBJ1-2): KAGVTQTPRYLIKTRGQQVTLSCSPISGHRSVSWYQQTPGQGLQFLFEYFSETQRNKGNFPGRFSGRQFSNSRSEMNVSTLELGDSALYLCASSPGGGYGYTFGSGTRLTVV.

The chain couples TRBV19 to TRBJ1-6; the D is unclear. The V end was cut by 6 bases, the J end by 12 bases, with 21 bases between. Germline loops: CDR1 LNHDA, CDR2 SQIVND (reference sequence). CDR3 length: 15 residues. Here the CDR3 reads CASSLFSVPPGPLHF. The CDR3 DNA reads TGTGCCAGTAGCCTCTTTTCCGTGCCCCCGGGACCCCTCCACTTT. Supplemented by reference TRBV19 and TRBJ1-6, the full variable domain reads DGGITQSPKYLFRKEGQNVTLSCEQNLNHDAMYWYRQDPGQGLRLIYYSQIVNDFQKGDIAEGYSVSREKKESFPLTVTSAQKNPTAFYLCASSLFSVPPGPLHFGNGTRLTVT.

The chain recombines TRBV5-4 with TRBJ1-2; D not resolved. V lost 4 bases and J lost 2, with 3 bases in between. The CDR3 is made up of 11 amino acids. CDR1 is SGHNT and CDR2 is YYREEE in the germline V gene (reference sequence). CDR3 residues: CASSANYGYTF. The CDR3 coding sequence is TGTGCCAGCAGCGCCAACTATGGCTACACCTTC.

This chain links TRBV6-2 or TRBV6-3 with TRBJ2-7, with D possibly being TRBD1 or TRBD2 (5 bases each). With 3 bases removed from V and 3 bases from J, the gap between germline ends came to 15 bases. This CDR3 has 15 amino acids. CDR1 and CDR2 from the germline V gene are MNHEY and SVGEGT. CDR3 protein: CASSYLGPNDYEQYF. For the CDR3, the DNA is TGTGCCAGCAGTTATTTGGGACCCAACGACTACGAGCAGTACTTC.

The V gene is TRBV19, the J gene TRBJ2-5; weak D call: TRBD1 (5 bases). CDR1 and CDR2 from the germline V gene are LNHDA and SQIVND (reference sequence). The ends were cut back, 5 bases at V and 2 bases at J, with 15 bases in the middle. The CDR3 is 15 residues long. CDR3 region: CASSATAYGQETQYF. CDR3 nucleotide sequence: TGTGCCAGTAGTGCGACAGCCTATGGGCAAGAGACCCAGTACTTC.

The chain is built from TRBV3-1 (or the pseudogene TRBV3-2) and TRBJ2-2; TRBD2 is a possible D gene (6 bases). The CDR3 contains 17 residues. V was pared by 0 bases and J by 2 bases, with 13 bases between. From germline, CDR1 is LGHDT and CDR2 YNNKEL (reference sequence). CDR3 DNA sequence: TGTGCCAGCAGCCAAGAGATCCGGGGACTCAACACCGGGGAGCTGTTTTTT. It is translated as CASSQEIRGLNTGELFF.

This clone was counted between two and nine times. The chain recombines TRBV29-1 with TRBJ1-2; TRBD1 matches at 7 bases. Germline assignment: CDR1 SQVTM and CDR2 ANQGSEA. V dropped 7 bases and J dropped 4; count of bases not matched to a gene: 15. This CDR3 is built from 15 residues. The CDR3 bases are TGCAGCGCGACTGTTGACTCGGGACAGCTCTATGGCTACACCTTC. Amino acid sequence: CSATVDSGQLYGYTF.

The chain links TRBV10-3 to TRBJ1-2; D is ambiguous. The V gene lost 10 bases and the J gene lost 5 bases, with 17 bases spanning the gap. CDR1 and CDR2 (germline): ENHRY, SYGVKD. CDR3 length: 13 residues. CDR3 sequence: CATQESARYGYTF. CDR3 in DNA: TGTGCCACCCAGGAGTCGGCTAGATATGGCTACACCTTC.

The chain links TRBV9 to TRBJ2-1; D call uncertain. CDR1 and CDR2 (germline): SGDLS, YYNGEE. The CDR3 runs 16 residues. Trimming removed 4 bases from V and 0 bases from J, with 14 bases in between. CDR3 in amino acids: CASSPRVTSSYNEQFF. The CDR3 DNA reads as TGTGCCAGCAGCCCTCGGGTAACGAGCTCCTACAATGAGCAGTTCTTC.

The genes are TRBV24-1 and TRBJ2-5; 10 bases are a match to TRBD1. Germline CDR1 KGHDR, CDR2 SFDVKD. The CDR3 loop spans 15 amino acids. Trimming removed 4 bases from V and 5 bases from J; junction bases left unmatched: 6. The CDR3 nucleotides read TGTGCCACCAGTGAAGGGACAGGGGAGGTGGAGACCCAGTACTTC. This codes for CATSEGTGEVETQYF.

This clone was observed once. V usage is TRBV12-5 and J usage is TRBJ1-6; 8 bases are shared with TRBD1. The CDR3 spans 16 residues. V lost 2 bases and J lost 9; bases outside the gene matches: 9. Germline V gene sequence: CDR1 LGHNT, CDR2 FRNRAP. This chain's CDR3 is CASGLPGQEATSPLHF. The CDR3 DNA reads TGTGCTAGTGGTTTGCCGGGACAGGAGGCCACTTCACCCCTCCACTTT.

The V gene is TRBV12-3 or TRBV12-4, the J gene TRBJ1-2; D might be TRBD1 (6 bases). The CDR3 contains 12 residues. Trimming took off 5 bases at V and 6 bases at J, with 10 bases between the two ends. This CDR3 reads CASSRTADGYTF. As DNA, the CDR3 is TGTGCCAGCAGTAGGACAGCGGATGGCTACACCTTC.

The V call is TRBV12-3 or TRBV12-4, the J call TRBJ2-7, with TRBD1 matching 11 bases. The CDR3 is made up of 13 amino acids. The trim removed 8 bases at V and 5 bases at J, leaving 5 bases unmatched. CDR3 coding DNA: TGTGCCAGCCGAGGGACAGGGGGGCACGAGCAGTACTTC. It translates to CASRGTGGHEQYF.

CDR3: CASSLAEQRYGYTF. The CDR3 DNA sequence: TGTGCCAGCAGCTTAGCCGAACAGAGATATGGCTACACCTTC. The chain uses TRBV7-9 and TRBJ1-2, with D unresolved. CDR3 length: 14 residues. The germline V gene has CDR1 SEHNR and CDR2 FQNEAQ (reference sequence). Trimming cost V 0 bases and J 5 bases, with 10 bases left between them.

This sequence joins TRBV5-4 and TRBJ2-3; D is perhaps TRBD2 (6 bases). Germline V gene sequence: CDR1 SGHNT, CDR2 YYREEE (reference sequence). This CDR3 contains 14 residues. Between the trimmed V and J ends, which lost 0 bases and 5 bases, there was a span of 10 bases. CDR3 residues: CASSLEGGVDTQYF. CDR3 sequence (DNA): TGTGCCAGCAGCTTGGAGGGCGGGGTAGATACGCAGTATTTT.